Presented here are 16 T cell receptor beta chains from one specimen sequenced in a study of blood T cell repertoires in COVID-19. Repertoires were generated with immunoSEQ multiplex PCR, while TCRdb's copy carries only in-frame clones and drops some. Among fewer than 350,000 clones listed, 85% were seen once. The sample taken for sequencing was PBMCs or T cells enriched from blood (not recorded which). These receptors originate from a woman aged 45-59 years who had recovered from COVID-19.

The chain has TRBV4-1 and TRBJ2-7, with TRBD1 matching over 8 bases. V was clipped by 2 bases and J by 1 base; unmatched bases: 4. The CDR3 runs to 15 residues. CDR1 and CDR2 (germline): MGHRA, YSYEKL. The CDR3 DNA follows: TGCGCCAGCAGCCAAAACAGGGGGAGTTCCTACGAGCAGTACTTC. Translating it yields CASSQNRGSSYEQYF.

This clone was seen a handful of times. CDR3 DNA: TGTGCCAGCAGATGGACAGGGGGACCCTATAGCAATCAGCCCCAGCATTTT. Its translation: CASRWTGGPYSNQPQHF. The genes are TRBV28 and TRBJ1-5, with TRBD1 matching over 10 bases. Germline loops: CDR1 MDHEN, CDR2 SYDVKM. The CDR3 contains 17 residues. After removal of 6 bases from V and 0 bases from J, the junction contained 8 bases not matched to a gene.

The V gene is TRBV6-1, the J gene TRBJ1-1; no clear D gene. CDR3 length: 15 amino acids. CDR1 and CDR2 (germline): MNHNS, SASEGT. Trimming pared 2 bases from V and 0 bases from J, leaving 10 bases between. CDR3: CASSESAPMNTEAFF. In DNA form, the CDR3 reads TGTGCCAGCAGTGAATCTGCACCTATGAACACTGAAGCTTTCTTT.

The rearrangement links TRBV7-9 to TRBJ1-1; the match to TRBD1 covers 12 bases. V was clipped by 5 bases and J by 6 bases; unmatched bases: 7. The CDR3 has 15 residues. From germline, CDR1 is SEHNR and CDR2 FQNEAQ (reference sequence). The DNA of the CDR3 is TGTGCCAGCAGCCGCTTGGGACAGGGGGCACCTGAAGCTTTCTTT. This encodes CASSRLGQGAPEAFF.

This chain uses TRBV29-1 with TRBJ1-2; D may be TRBD1 (5 bases). The CDR3 has 12 amino acids. V was clipped by 6 bases and J by 7 bases, with 15 bases between them. Per the germline V gene, CDR1 is SQVTM and CDR2 is ANQGSEA. CDR3 DNA: TGCAGCGTGTCACCAGGTCAGGGTGGCTACACCTTC. Protein product: CSVSPGQGGYTF.

This rearrangement joins TRBV7-9 to TRBJ1-2; TRBD1 might be the D (5 bases). V lost 6 bases to trimming and J lost 1 base, with 9 bases between them. Germline-derived CDR1 and CDR2 are SEHNR and FQNEAQ (reference sequence). CDR3 length: 13 residues. CDR3 protein: CASSKTVNYGYTF. CDR3 nucleotide sequence: TGTGCCAGCAGTAAGACAGTTAACTATGGCTACACCTTC.

The chain recombines TRBV7-3 with TRBJ2-1; 7 bases map to TRBD1. The trim removed 1 base at V and 5 bases at J, leaving 8 bases unmatched. There are 16 residues in the CDR3. Germline lookup yields CDR1 SGHTA and CDR2 FQGTGA. The CDR3 sequence is CASSLNPPGQNNEQFF. Written as DNA, the CDR3 is TGTGCCAGCAGCTTAAACCCTCCGGGACAGAACAATGAGCAGTTCTTC.

The chain links TRBV5-5 to TRBJ2-6; D not certain. This CDR3 is 14 amino acids long. V was shortened by 4 bases and J by 4 bases, with 9 bases between the two germline ends. The germline V gene encodes CDR1 SGHKS and CDR2 YYEKEE (reference sequence). CDR3 in DNA: TGTGCCAGCAGCCTCTCACTGGGGGCCAACGTCCTGACTTTC. Translated: CASSLSLGANVLTF. Complete variable domain (other parts from reference TRBV5-5 and TRBJ2-6): DAGVTQSPTHLIKTRGQQVTLRCSPISGHKSVSWYQQVLGQGPQFIFQYYEKEERGRGNFPDRFSARQFPNYSSELNVNALLLGDSALYLCASSLSLGANVLTFGAGSRLTVL.

The rearrangement joins TRBV3-1 (or the pseudogene TRBV3-2) to TRBJ1-2; 7 nucleotides agree with TRBD1. The CDR3 has 13 residues. V was pared by 2 bases and J by 7 bases, with 4 bases of the junction left unmatched. CDR1 LGHDT and CDR2 YNNKEL come from the germline V gene (reference sequence). The CDR3: CASSQQGGLGYTF. The CDR3 bases are TGTGCCAGCAGCCAACAGGGGGGTCTTGGCTACACCTTC.

The chain links TRBV9 to TRBJ1-2; TRBD1 is a possible D gene (5 bases). With 0 bases removed from V and 2 bases from J, the gap between germline ends came to 8 bases. The germline gives CDR1 SGDLS, CDR2 YYNGEE. The CDR3 is 14 amino acids. This CDR3 reads CASSVEGANYGYTF. CDR3 DNA sequence: TGTGCCAGCAGCGTAGAAGGGGCCAACTATGGCTACACCTTC.

V and J are TRBV4-1 and TRBJ2-4, with no clear D. The germline gives CDR1 MGHRA, CDR2 YSYEKL. Trimming took 1 base from V and 5 from J, leaving 6 bases between them. The CDR3 totals 13 residues. The CDR3 region has the DNA TGCGCCAGCAGCCAAGTCGCAGAAAACATTCAGTACTTC. This sequence encodes CASSQVAENIQYF.

The V call is TRBV30, the J call TRBJ1-1; maybe TRBD1 (6 bases). The germline V gene encodes CDR1 GTSNPN and CDR2 SVGIG (reference sequence). The CDR3 is 14 amino acids. Trimming shortened V by 2 bases and J by 1 base, and 11 bases separated the two germline ends. The CDR3: CAWSSGRGNTEAFF. The DNA of the CDR3 is TGTGCCTGGAGTTCGGGCAGGGGGAACACTGAAGCTTTCTTT.

V gene TRBV11-2 combines with J gene TRBJ1-1, with 7 bases lining up with TRBD1. The germline CDR1 and CDR2 sequences are SGHAT and FQNNGV. This CDR3 has 18 amino acids. The ends lost 1 base at V and 4 bases at J; junction bases unmatched: 15. The CDR3 is CASSLVSPGQIIATEAFF. For the CDR3, the DNA is TGTGCCAGCAGCTTAGTCTCTCCGGGACAGATTATAGCCACTGAAGCTTTCTTT.

The chain uses TRBV12-5 and TRBJ2-5, with 9 bases fitting TRBD2. This CDR3 has 15 residues. V trimming: 6 bases; J trimming: 5 bases; junction bases outside the gene matches: 10. The germline gives CDR1 LGHNT, CDR2 FRNRAP. CDR3 nucleotide sequence: TGTGCTAGTGGGCAATCCGGGACTAGCTCGGAGACCCAGTACTTC. This gives the protein CASGQSGTSSETQYF.

This clone has ten or more counts. The genes are TRBV6-1 and TRBJ1-5, with 8 bases fitting TRBD1. Unmatched junction bases numbered 4, after V lost 2 bases and J lost 4 bases. This CDR3 contains 15 residues. The germline V gene has CDR1 MNHNS and CDR2 SASEGT. The CDR3 sequence: CASSEMTGDNQPQHF. CDR3 nucleotide sequence: TGTGCCAGCAGTGAAATGACAGGGGATAATCAGCCCCAGCATTTT.

In the case of this clone: Other DNA sequences from this sample encode an identical CDR3 as well. The chain recombines TRBV7-8 with TRBJ1-5; 7 nucleotides match TRBD1. V shed 3 bases and J 6 bases; nucleotides not matched to a gene: 5. The CDR3 has 14 amino acids. Germline loops: CDR1 SGHVS, CDR2 FQNEAQ. CDR3 nucleotide sequence: TGTGCCAGCAGCTTCGACAGGGTTGGTCAGCCCCAGCATTTT. Amino acid sequence: CASSFDRVGQPQHF.